This record covers a single TCR beta chain. Its antigen is currently not known. No base-level quality is on record; no much larger clone is a single base apart. From its cysteine to its phenylalanine, the CDR3 spans 15 amino acids. The DNA shown is the 45-base CDR3, in frame from base 1. V is trimmed back by 2 bases and J by 6 bases, and the junction contains 7 bases that no gene match accounts for. Per the germline V gene (reference sequence), SEHNR is the CDR1 and FQNEAQ is the CDR2. Peripheral blood CD8+ and CD4+ T cells from healthy donors, Susac syndrome patients and multiple sclerosis patients were profiled using high-throughput TCR beta sequencing. The multiple sclerosis controls were treatment-naive patients who had stable or active relapsing-remitting disease and met the revised McDonald criteria. Bulk CD8+ and CD4+ T cells were purified by magnetic negative isolation, while CD8+ TEMRA cells were enriched using FACS. Blood was collected in EDTA tubes and processed within 24 hours, with PBMCs isolated through density gradient centrifugation. PBMCs destined for TCR sequencing were cryopreserved in liquid nitrogen and later thawed in a 37 °C water bath. The sorted or isolated CD4+, CD8+ and CD8+ TEMRA cells had a purity of 90% or higher.

The data stem from a study of CD8 T cells in Susac syndrome (dated by TCRdb to the late 2010s). Some background on the complete study: Repertoire sequencing was used to test whether CD8+ T cell activation and differentiation in Susac syndrome was antigen driven.

RNA was extracted using the RNeasy kit, and roughly 0.45 to 1 microgram was reverse transcribed with random hexamers. The immunoSEQ multiplex PCR assay, covering 54 Vbeta and 13 Jbeta segments, was used to amplify TCR beta CDR3 regions. Bias from PCR amplification was corrected by using a synthetic template baseline for primer optimization and for computational correction. Turning to the authors' computational methods: Reads were annotated to V, D and J genes according to IMGT and were analyzed with immunoSEQ Analyzer, with only productive sequences retained. To calculate clonality, Shannon entropy was normalized by log2 of the number of productive unique sequences and then subtracted from one. For each patient and control, public and private clones were evaluated among the 100 most prevalent clones. Clones were defined as Susac-specific if absent from the healthy and MS cohorts, from 1052 published viral clones and from other ImmuneACCESS disease sequences. Starting from the raw public reads, TCRdb applied fastp trimming at Q25, assembled clones with MiXCR and retained in-frame beta chains. All rows with the same CDR3 protein become a single entry with the most common DNA and genes. The V and J calls shown here were made by TCRdb, not taken from the authors' results. The sample profile shows around 230,000 distinct CDR3 sequences; 95% of them were found once. The ten largest clones capture 0.095% of the sample.

What the study reported, not specific to this receptor: The number of individuals in the TCR sequencing and HLA analysis was acknowledged as relatively small.

This clonotype was obtained from a human donor with multiple sclerosis. The sequencing input was CD4+ T cells from PBMCs. The sequence joins TRBV7-9 to TRBJ2-1; 7 nucleotides in the junction match TRBD1. The DNA sequence is given as TGTGCCAGCAGCTTAAGTGACAGGGCTTTCAATGAGCAGTTCTTC. This yields the protein CASSLSDRAFNEQFF.